The 26 T cell receptor beta chains in this list originate from one sample, sequenced in a study of blood T cell repertoires in COVID-19. TCRdb's copy holds only in-frame clones and misses some; the assay was immunoSEQ multiplex PCR. Among approximately 150,000 clones, more than 70% were seen once, and the ten largest hold roughly 18%. The sequencing input was peripheral blood. The receptors were sampled from a woman aged 70-85 years who had recovered from COVID-19.

This clone was seen many times. The CDR3 here is CAWSLDRSANTIYF. The CDR3 DNA is TGTGCCTGGAGCCTGGACAGGTCCGCAAACACCATATATTTT. The chain has TRBV30 and TRBJ1-3; 7 positions match TRBD1. V lost 3 bases to trimming and J lost 6 bases; unmatched junction nucleotides: 8. The V gene's germline CDR1 is GTSNPN and CDR2 SVGIG (reference sequence). The CDR3 has 14 residues. Based on the CDR3 plus reference TRBV30 and TRBJ1-3, the full variable domain is SQTIHQWPATLVQPVGSPLSLECTVEGTSNPNLYWYRQAAGRGLQLLFYSVGIGQISSEVPQNLSASRPQDRQFILSSKKLLLSDSGFYLCAWSLDRSANTIYFGEGSWLTVV.

The chain carries TRBV5-6 and TRBJ2-1; 7 bases fit TRBD2. The germline gives CDR1 SGHDT, CDR2 YYEEEE. The CDR3 is 13 amino acids. The ends lost 4 bases at V and 7 bases at J; junction bases unmatched: 5. The CDR3 DNA reads TGTGCCAGCAGCCCTGGGGGGGAAAATGAGCAGTTCTTC. It yields the protein CASSPGGENEQFF.

This chain connects TRBV7-6 to TRBJ1-4; 7 nucleotides align to TRBD1. The V gene end was trimmed by 5 bases and the J gene end by 3 bases; junction bases not matched to a gene: 3. The CDR3 covers 14 residues. Germline V gene sequence: CDR1 SGHVS, CDR2 FNYEAQ. CDR3 amino acids: CASSPGTANEKLFF. DNA for the CDR3: TGTGCCAGCAGCCCCGGGACAGCTAATGAAAAACTGTTTTTT.

The chain is built from TRBV4-2 and TRBJ2-3; D ambiguous. The length of the CDR3 is 15 residues. Germline CDR1 and CDR2: LGHNA and YNFKEQ. Trimming cost V 1 base and J 0 bases, with 8 bases left between them. CDR3 in DNA: TGTGCCAGCAGCCAAGGCCAGGCAAGCACAGATACGCAGTATTTT. It encodes CASSQGQASTDTQYF.

This rearrangement joins TRBV4-2 to TRBJ2-5, with TRBD1 as a possible D gene (6 bases). The germline V and J ends were trimmed by 3 bases and 7 bases, with 15 bases remaining between them. The CDR3 runs 14 residues. Germline V gives CDR1 LGHNA, CDR2 YNFKEQ. In nucleotides, the CDR3 is TGTGCCAGCAGCCATGGGGCAGGGGTGGGGACCCAGTACTTC. It specifies CASSHGAGVGTQYF.

The chain is built from TRBV27 and TRBJ1-6; the D gene is possibly TRBD1 (6 bases). Trimming removed 6 bases from V and 8 bases from J, with 17 bases in between. The V gene's germline CDR1 is MNHEY and CDR2 SMNVEV (reference sequence). There are 15 residues in the CDR3. Written as DNA, the CDR3 is TGTGCCAGCAGCCCCGGACAGAGGTTCTATTCACCCCTCCACTTT. This translates into CASSPGQRFYSPLHF.

The rearrangement joins TRBV5-1 to TRBJ2-7, with D possibly matching TRBD2 (6 bases). This CDR3 spans 15 amino acids. Germline V gene data show CDR1 as SGHRS and CDR2 as YFSETQ. V lost 4 bases and J lost 0, with 14 bases in between. CDR3 bases: TGCGCCAGCAGCCCCAGCGGGCTTAGCTCCTACGAGCAGTACTTC. Translated: CASSPSGLSSYEQYF.

The rearrangement uses TRBV5-1 and TRBJ1-2, with a possible D match to TRBD1 (5 bases). The CDR3 is made up of 16 amino acids. Per germline, CDR1 SGHRS and CDR2 YFSETQ. V lost 0 bases to trimming and J lost 3 bases, with 15 bases between them. The CDR3 loop is CASSLGRSGVYYGYTF. DNA for the CDR3: TGCGCCAGCAGCTTGGGAAGGTCGGGGGTCTACTATGGCTACACCTTC.

This chain joins TRBV12-5 and TRBJ1-1; D unresolved. The CDR3 is 14 residues long. CDR1 is LGHNT, CDR2 FRNRAP, per germline. Trimming took off 1 base at V and 1 base at J, with 7 bases between the two ends. CDR3: CASGLGAENTEAFF. As DNA, the CDR3 is TGTGCTAGTGGTTTGGGAGCGGAGAACACTGAAGCTTTCTTT. Filled out from reference TRBV12-5 and TRBJ1-1, the complete variable domain reads DARVTQTPRHKVTEMGQEVTMRCQPILGHNTVFWYRQTMMQGLELLAYFRNRAPLDDSGMPKDRFSAEMPDATLATLKIQPSEPRDSAVYFCASGLGAENTEAFFGQGTRLTVV.

The V gene is TRBV5-6, the J gene TRBJ1-2; D perhaps matches TRBD1 (6 bases). V shed 4 bases and J shed 4 bases, with 8 bases lying between them. Looked up from germline, CDR1 is SGHDT and CDR2 is YYEEEE. The CDR3 totals 12 residues. The CDR3 nucleotides are TGTGCCAGCAGCCAGGGGACCTATGGCTACACCTTC. Translation gives CASSQGTYGYTF.

V is TRBV24-1 and J is TRBJ2-2; D gene ambiguous. The CDR3 runs to 14 residues. Germline CDR1 KGHDR, CDR2 SFDVKD. V shed 4 bases and J shed 6 bases, with 11 bases lying between them. CDR3 in amino acids: CATSDPARAGELFF. Here the CDR3 DNA reads TGTGCCACCAGTGACCCCGCCCGCGCCGGGGAGCTGTTTTTT.

The chain carries TRBV5-6 and TRBJ2-1, with 8 positions matching TRBD2. V shed 5 bases and J 0 bases; nucleotides not matched to a gene: 10. The CDR3 consists of 17 residues. Looked up from germline, CDR1 is SGHDT and CDR2 is YYEEEE. The DNA of the CDR3 is TGTGCCAGCAGAGAAAACCGCGGGGGGAGCTCCTACAATGAGCAGTTCTTC. This gives the protein CASRENRGGSSYNEQFF.

CDR3 in DNA: TGTGCCAGCAGCGCCAAGACTAGCGGACACTACAATGAGCAGTTCTTC. It codes for CASSAKTSGHYNEQFF. The V and J genes are TRBV21-1 and TRBJ2-1; the D call of TRBD2 is as the table states it, not checked on the DNA. TRBV21-1 is a listed pseudogene. CDR3 length equals 16 residues.

The V gene is TRBV25-1, the J gene TRBJ2-7; perhaps TRBD2 as D (6 bases). Germline CDR1 MGHDK, CDR2 SYGVNS. CDR3 length equals 15 residues. Trimming left V 1 base short and J 7 bases short, with 17 bases between. The CDR3 DNA follows: TGTGCCAGCAGTGAATCCGGCCGTTGGGCGGGGGAGCAGTACTTC. Protein sequence: CASSESGRWAGEQYF.

This chain connects TRBV5-1 to TRBJ2-5; no reliable D call. The CDR3 loop spans 14 amino acids. V was pared by 6 bases and J by 1 base, with 13 bases between. The germline V gene encodes CDR1 SGHRS and CDR2 YFSETQ. The DNA for the CDR3 is TGCGCCAGCACCCGTGGCTTAAGCCAAGAGACCCAGTACTTC. As protein: CASTRGLSQETQYF.

The chain has TRBV5-4 and TRBJ2-7; the match to TRBD2 covers 9 bases. The V gene's germline CDR1 is SGHNT and CDR2 YYREEE (reference sequence). The CDR3 runs to 16 residues. V was clipped by 2 bases and J by 3 bases; unmatched bases: 9. CDR3 in DNA: TGTGCCAGCAGCTTAACCACTAGCGGGCGAGGCTACGAGCAGTACTTC. It codes for CASSLTTSGRGYEQYF.

The chain carries TRBV7-9 and TRBJ1-1; tentatively, D is TRBD1 (6 bases). The germline V gene has CDR1 SEHNR and CDR2 FQNEAQ (reference sequence). CDR3 length: 15 residues. The ends were cut back, 5 bases at V and 3 bases at J, with 16 bases in the middle. The CDR3 reads CASSPLGGLDTEAFF. CDR3 DNA: TGTGCCAGCAGCCCCCTCGGGGGGCTAGACACTGAAGCTTTCTTT.

The rearrangement links TRBV12-3 or TRBV12-4 to TRBJ2-7; D is unresolved. V was cut by 6 bases and J by 0 bases, with 6 bases left in between. The CDR3 loop spans 12 amino acids. DNA of the CDR3: TGTGCCAGCAGCCCTAGCTCCTACGAGCAGTACTTC. Translation: CASSPSSYEQYF.

The chain uses TRBV7-9 and TRBJ1-4; D is uncertain. V lost 5 bases, J lost 8 bases, and 15 bases lay in between. This CDR3 spans 14 amino acids. Per germline, CDR1 SEHNR and CDR2 FQNEAQ (reference sequence). This CDR3 is CASSQAQAGEKLFF. The DNA for the CDR3 is TGTGCCAGCAGCCAAGCCCAAGCGGGGGAAAAACTGTTTTTT.

The rearrangement links TRBV9 to TRBJ1-2; no reliable D call. Trimming shortened V by 3 bases and J by 7 bases, and 16 bases separated the two germline ends. The CDR3 sequence is 14 residues long. Per the germline V gene, CDR1 is SGDLS and CDR2 is YYNGEE. This CDR3 is CASSAGKRGSGYTF. CDR3 bases: TGTGCCAGCAGCGCCGGTAAACGCGGTTCTGGCTACACCTTC.

The chain has TRBV4-1 and TRBJ2-2, with D uncertain. This CDR3 is 12 amino acids long. Germline V gene sequence: CDR1 MGHRA, CDR2 YSYEKL. Trimming stripped 4 bases from V and 5 bases from J, with 5 bases between. CDR3: CASSPPTGELFF. The CDR3 coding sequence is TGCGCCAGCAGCCCCCCTACCGGGGAGCTGTTTTTT.

The rearrangement uses TRBV5-1 and TRBJ2-7; 7 nucleotides agree with TRBD1. Germline V gene lookup returns CDR1 SGHRS and CDR2 YFSETQ. Losses at the gene ends were 0 bases for V and 5 bases for J; bases not matched to a gene: 5. This CDR3 spans 14 amino acids. The CDR3 coding sequence is TGCGCCAGCAGCTTGGGGATCGACAGGGACGAGCAGTACTTC. It translates to CASSLGIDRDEQYF. The full variable domain, rest sourced from reference TRBV5-1 and TRBJ2-7, is KAGVTQTPRYLIKTRGQQVTLSCSPISGHRSVSWYQQTPGQGLQFLFEYFSETQRNKGNFPGRFSGRQFSNSRSEMNVSTLELGDSALYLCASSLGIDRDEQYFGPGTRLTVT.

For the CDR3, the DNA is TGTGCCAGCAGGTGGGACACCCCCGGGGATACGCAGTATTTT. Protein product: CASRWDTPGDTQYF. This rearrangement joins TRBV2 to TRBJ2-3; D might be TRBD1 (6 bases). Trimming cost V 6 bases and J 6 bases, with 16 bases left between them. Germline-derived CDR1 and CDR2 are SNHLY and FYNNEI. The CDR3 extends over 14 amino acids.

The chain joins TRBV11-2 to TRBJ1-2; D uncertain. CDR3 length: 13 amino acids. The germline gives CDR1 SGHAT, CDR2 FQNNGV. V gave up 5 bases and J gave up 8 bases, with 15 bases separating them. The CDR3 DNA is TGTGCCAGCAGCCCGCTTGGGAGTTGGGGCTACACCTTC. Translated: CASSPLGSWGYTF.

Comments on this clone: At the DNA level, this CDR3 is encoded by other sequences in the same sample as well. The chain uses TRBV5-1 and TRBJ2-5; 9 bases agree with TRBD2. The V and J ends lost 0 bases and 4 bases, in that order; junction bases with no gene match: 1. The CDR3 length is 14 residues. Germline loops: CDR1 SGHRS, CDR2 YFSETQ. CDR3 amino acids: CASSLGSGRETQYF. CDR3 coding DNA: TGCGCCAGCAGCTTGGGTAGCGGGAGAGAGACCCAGTACTTC.

In this sample, this clone turned up a few times. CDR3 in amino acids: CASRGRQGESYNEQFF. In nucleotides, the CDR3 is TGCGCCAGCAGGGGAAGACAGGGGGAGTCCTACAATGAGCAGTTCTTC. This chain connects TRBV5-1 to TRBJ2-1, with TRBD1 identical over 9 bases. Germline CDR1 and CDR2: SGHRS and YFSETQ. With V trimmed by 5 bases and J by 1 base, 7 bases remained unmatched. The CDR3 runs to 16 residues.